Listed below are T cell receptor beta chains from one sample, sequenced in a study of cytomegalovirus exposure and HLA in healthy donors. TCRdb keeps only in-frame clones here, not all; method: immunoSEQ multiplex PCR. The profile shows approximately 170,000 clones, 81% of them singletons. Sequencing was performed on PBMCs. Receptors were obtained from a man aged 50-60 years in good health and CMV-seropositive. Both conserved end residues are part of each CDR3. D genes are given only for firm matches. Clone sizes are given selectively: once, few, many, or a class where the clone is expanded.

abundance	v_gene	d_gene	j_gene	CDR3nt	CDR3aa
.	TRBV4-1	.	TRBJ1-5	TGCGCCAGCAGCCAAGGTTCGGACACCAGCAATCAGCCCCAGCATTTT	CASSQGSDTSNQPQHF
.	TRBV7-3	TRBD1	TRBJ2-5	TGTGCCAGCAGCCCCGGACAGGGAAGAGAGACCCAGTACTTC	CASSPGQGRETQYF
.	TRBV2	.	TRBJ2-1	TGTGCCAGCAGTGAACTCTCGAGCTCCTACAATGAGCAGTTCTTC	CASSELSSSYNEQFF
few	TRBV7-2	TRBD2	TRBJ2-5	TGTGCCAGCAGGATAGGAGCGGGAGGTGAGACCCAGTACTTC	CASRIGAGGETQYF
.	TRBV6-5	.	TRBJ1-5	TGTGCCAGCAGTTACAGACAAGACCAGCCCCAGCATTTT	CASSYRQDQPQHF
few	TRBV28	.	TRBJ2-3	TGTGCCACCTCGCCGGGCGGCGGGGGCCGGGATACGCAGTATTTT	CATSPGGGGRDTQYF
once	TRBV5-1	TRBD2	TRBJ2-5	TGCGCCAGCAGCTGGACTAGCGCCCAAGAGACCCAGTACTTC	CASSWTSAQETQYF
.	TRBV28	.	TRBJ2-1	TGTGCCAGCAGTTTATTCGGCGGGGTGGTCAATGAGCAGTTCTTC	CASSLFGGVVNEQFF
.	TRBV27	TRBD2	TRBJ2-1	TGTGCCAGCTGGCTAGCGGGAGTTAATGAGCAGTTCTTC	CASWLAGVNEQFF
.	TRBV4-1	TRBD1	TRBJ1-2	TGCGCCAGCAGCCCTCCGGGACAGGGAAGGGCGACCTATGGCTACACCTTC	CASSPPGQGRATYGYTF
.	TRBV5-1	.	TRBJ1-1	TGCGCCAGCAGCTTGGCGAGAGGGTCGAACACTGAAGCTTTCTTT	CASSLARGSNTEAFF
once	TRBV7-8	TRBD2	TRBJ2-5	TGTGCCAGCAGCTTGTGGGGGGGAACCCAAGAGACCCAGTACTTC	CASSLWGGTQETQYF
.	TRBV28	TRBD2	TRBJ2-7	TGTGCCAGCAGTGACGGGACTAGCGGCAACTACGAGCAGTACTTC	CASSDGTSGNYEQYF
.	TRBV6-5	.	TRBJ1-3	TGTGCCTCACGGACGGGATCCAGAAACACCATATATTTT	CASRTGSRNTIYF
once	TRBV28	.	TRBJ1-2	TGTGCCAGCAGTTCCCATTATGGCTACACCTTC	CASSSHYGYTF
once	TRBV9	.	TRBJ2-3	TGTGCCAGCAGCGCCGGAGATACGCAGTATTTT	CASSAGDTQYF
.	TRBV4-3	.	TRBJ1-1	TGCGCCAGCAGCCAAGAGGCGGCTTTGAACACTGAAGCTTTCTTT	CASSQEAALNTEAFF
.	TRBV5-1	TRBD1	TRBJ2-7	TGCGCCAGCAGCGGACGTTTTGGGACAGGGGTGGGCTACGAGCAGTACTTC	CASSGRFGTGVGYEQYF
.	TRBV5-1	TRBD1	TRBJ1-1	TGCGCCAGCAGCTTGGATTCAGGGGGCACTGAAGCTTTCTTT	CASSLDSGGTEAFF
.	TRBV5-1	.	TRBJ2-3	TGCGCCAGCAAGCTTGTTGGAGGCACGCAGTATTTT	CASKLVGGTQYF
.	TRBV7-9	TRBD1	TRBJ1-2	TGTGCCAGCAGCGTCAGGGGGGACTATGGCTACACCTTC	CASSVRGDYGYTF
.	TRBV5-4	TRBD1	TRBJ1-1	TGTGCCAGCAGCTTACCGGGACAGTACACTGAAGCTTTCTTT	CASSLPGQYTEAFF
once	TRBV27	TRBD1	TRBJ2-2	TGTGCCAGCAGGAGAGGACAGGGGATCACCGGGGAGCTGTTTTTT	CASRRGQGITGELFF
.	TRBV14	.	TRBJ2-2	TGTGCCAGCAGCCAAGGCGGCAGCCTGAACACCGGGGAGCTGTTTTTT	CASSQGGSLNTGELFF
once	TRBV4-1	.	TRBJ1-4	TGCGCCAGCAGCCAAGGGGCGGGAGAAAAACTGTTTTTT	CASSQGAGEKLFF
.	TRBV19	.	TRBJ1-1	TGTGCCAGTAGTATAGTACATATGGACACTGAAGCTTTCTTT	CASSIVHMDTEAFF
.	TRBV30	TRBD1	TRBJ2-2	TGTGCCTGGAGTGTAGGACAGGGGGGCACCGGGGAGCTGTTTTTT	CAWSVGQGGTGELFF
.	TRBV18	TRBD1	TRBJ2-2	TGTGCCAGCTCACCGACAGGGCGTGTAAACGGGGAGCTGTTTTTT	CASSPTGRVNGELFF
.	TRBV7-8	TRBD1	TRBJ2-7	TGTGCCAGCAGCCCAGGCAGGGGGCGTCTCTACGAGCAGTACTTC	CASSPGRGRLYEQYF
.	TRBV7-2	.	TRBJ2-5	TGTGCCAGCAGCTTAACAAAAGGGGCTCCCTCCCAAGAGACCCAGTACTTC	CASSLTKGAPSQETQYF
.	TRBV5-1	.	TRBJ2-3	TGCGCCAGCAGCTTGGAGGGGCCACTCTCCGATACGCAGTATTTT	CASSLEGPLSDTQYF
.	TRBV5-1	.	TRBJ1-4	TGCGCCAGCAGCTTCGGAGCAACTAATGAAAAACTGTTTTTT	CASSFGATNEKLFF
few	TRBV7-8	.	TRBJ2-5	TGTGCCAGCAGCTTCACAGGGAGAGAGACCCAGTACTTC	CASSFTGRETQYF
.	TRBV7-9	TRBD1	TRBJ2-7	TGTTCCAGCAGTCGATCCGGGACAGGTTCGAGGCCTATCTACGAGCAGTACTTC	CSSSRSGTGSRPIYEQYF
.	TRBV11-1	.	TRBJ1-1	TGTGCCAGCAGCTTGGTACCGGTGAACACTGAAGCTTTCTTT	CASSLVPVNTEAFF
few	TRBV28	.	TRBJ2-1	TGTGCCAGCAGTTTATTCGGGGGTCGGACTGAGCAGTTCTTC	CASSLFGGRTEQFF
.	TRBV4-1	.	TRBJ2-7	TGCGCCAGCAGCCAAGTTTTTGCGGGGAGTAGCTCCTACGAGCAGTACTTC	CASSQVFAGSSSYEQYF
.	TRBV27	TRBD1	TRBJ1-5	TGTGCCAGCAGTTCCCGACAGGGAAACCAGCCCCAGCATTTT	CASSSRQGNQPQHF
once	TRBV5-1	TRBD1	TRBJ2-1	TGCGCCAGCAGCTGGGACAGCTACAATGAGCAGTTCTTC	CASSWDSYNEQFF
.	TRBV5-1	TRBD1	TRBJ1-1	TGCGCCAGCAGCTTGGCAGGGGGACCGACGAACACTGAAGCTTTCTTT	CASSLAGGPTNTEAFF
few	TRBV18	.	TRBJ1-1	TGTGCCAGCTCACCCTTTGATAGGAACACTGAAGCTTTCTTT	CASSPFDRNTEAFF
once	TRBV28	TRBD1	TRBJ1-1	TGTGCCAGCAGTCCGCAACAGGGGGTAAAGACTGAAGCTTTCTTT	CASSPQQGVKTEAFF
.	TRBV9	.	TRBJ2-5	TGTGCCAGCAGCCCCAGGGTGGCCCCCCAAGAGACCCAGTACTTC	CASSPRVAPQETQYF
.	TRBV7-9	.	TRBJ2-7	TGTGCCAGCAGCTTAGGCCACGGGACCTACGAGCAGTACTTC	CASSLGHGTYEQYF
.	TRBV20-1	.	TRBJ1-1	TGCAGTGCCCAGGGTAGGACTGAAGCTTTCTTT	CSAQGRTEAFF
once	TRBV15	.	TRBJ2-5	TGTGCCACCAGCAGAGAGGAGGGGGAGACCCAGTACTTC	CATSREEGETQYF
.	TRBV5-1	TRBD2	TRBJ2-5	TGCGCCAGCAGCTTCATAGCGGGAGGTGGGATCGCAACGGAGACCCAGTACTTC	CASSFIAGGGIATETQYF
.	TRBV5-1	TRBD2	TRBJ2-2	TGCGCCAGCAGCATGACTAGCGGGAACACCGGGGAGCTGTTTTTT	CASSMTSGNTGELFF
once	TRBV27	TRBD1	TRBJ1-4	TGTGCCAGCAGTAGACAGGGGGGAACTTATGAAAAACTGTTTTTT	CASSRQGGTYEKLFF
.	TRBV6-1	.	TRBJ1-2	TGTGCCAGCAGTGAACTACCTACAGGGAGCGGAGGCTACACCTTC	CASSELPTGSGGYTF
.	TRBV30	.	TRBJ2-2	TGTGCCTGGAGTGTTCTGCTTCTCGGTGGCGGGGAGCTGTTTTTT	CAWSVLLLGGGELFF
.	TRBV5-6	.	TRBJ1-5	TGTGCCAGCAGCTTGGCACAGGGAAATCAGCCCCAGCATTTT	CASSLAQGNQPQHF
.	TRBV9	.	TRBJ1-3	TGTGCCAGCACCGAAGGGGCGGTAAGCTCTGGAAACACCATATATTTT	CASTEGAVSSGNTIYF
.	TRBV5-4	.	TRBJ1-2	TGTGCCAGCAGCCGGGACACGTACTATGGCTACACCTTC	CASSRDTYYGYTF